These T cell receptor beta chains were read from a single sample in a study of spatial heterogeneity in lung cancer. TCRdb ran MiXCR on the 5' RACE reads and lists one entry per CDR3 protein. Of some 110,000 distinct CDR3 sequences in the sample, 12% were seen once. The starting material was PBMCs, obtained at follow-up. Receptors were obtained from a male donor with early-stage non-small cell lung cancer. The CDR3 runs from the conserved cysteine through the conserved F or W. A D gene is named only where the DNA matches it firmly. Size tells how often a clone was seen (once, few, many) or the class of an expanded clone, and some rows leave it out.

V	size	J	D	DNA	CDR3
TRBV5-1	few	TRBJ2-5	TRBD2	TGCGCCAGCAGCTTGGGTCTAGCGGGGGAGACCCAGTACTTC	CASSLGLAGETQYF
TRBV7-2	NA	TRBJ2-3	NA	TGTGCCAGCAGCGTAGTGGGTACGCTACTCACAGATACGCAGTATTTT	CASSVVGTLLTDTQYF
TRBV28	NA	TRBJ2-5	NA	TGTGCCAGCAGTCCCCTGGTTGGGACCCAGTACTTC	CASSPLVGTQYF
TRBV15	few	TRBJ2-5	NA	TGTGCCACCAGCAGAGGATCGGGGGGCCATGAGACCCAGTACTTC	CATSRGSGGHETQYF
TRBV24-1	few	TRBJ2-3	NA	TGTGCCACCAGTGATTGGGGGCTGGGCACAGATACGCAGTATTTT	CATSDWGLGTDTQYF
TRBV4-2	few	TRBJ2-3	NA	TGTGCCAGCAGTCAGCTTGCGGGGTCCACAGATACGCAGTATTTT	CASSQLAGSTDTQYF
TRBV5-1	few	TRBJ2-5	NA	TGCGCCAGCAGCTCGGGAACAGGGGAGGTCGGAGAGACCCAGTACTTC	CASSSGTGEVGETQYF
TRBV7-2	NA	TRBJ2-3	NA	TGTGCCAGCAGCTTGGTAGGGCTTAGCACAGATACGCAGTATTTT	CASSLVGLSTDTQYF
TRBV4-1	many	TRBJ2-3	NA	TGCGCCAGCAGCCAAGATCTAAGCGGGACAGTGAATACGCAGTATTTT	CASSQDLSGTVNTQYF
TRBV20-1	many	TRBJ1-2	NA	TGCAGCAGTTATGCCCGACAGACGCCGAACTATGGCTACACCTTC	CSSYARQTPNYGYTF
TRBV20-1	NA	TRBJ2-7	TRBD2	TGCAGTGCTAGTCCTAGCGGGGGGGTAGGCGAGCAGTACTTC	CSASPSGGVGEQYF
TRBV29-1	many	TRBJ2-7	NA	TGCAGCGTCCGGACGGTCGAGCAGTACTTC	CSVRTVEQYF
TRBV10-3	NA	TRBJ1-6	NA	TGTGCCATCAGTGAGCTGCCCCCAGAAAATTCACCCCTCCACTTT	CAISELPPENSPLHF
TRBV6-1	few	TRBJ1-2	TRBD1	TGTGCCAGCAGTGAAGCCCCGACAGGGTACTATGGCTACACCTTC	CASSEAPTGYYGYTF
TRBV29-1	few	TRBJ1-1	NA	TGCAGCGTTGTGGGGCAGTTGAACACTGAAGCTTTCTTT	CSVVGQLNTEAFF
TRBV20-1	few	TRBJ2-1	TRBD2	TGCAGTGCTAGACCGCTAGCGGGGGGTTACAATGAGCAGTTCTTC	CSARPLAGGYNEQFF
TRBV20-1	few	TRBJ1-3	TRBD1	TGCAGTGCGAAGACAGGGGCCGACTCTGGAAACACCATATATTTT	CSAKTGADSGNTIYF
TRBV7-9	few	TRBJ1-2	NA	TGTGCCAGCAGCTTAGATCTTGGGGGTCGCTATGGCTACACCTTC	CASSLDLGGRYGYTF
TRBV18	NA	TRBJ2-2	NA	TGTGCCAGCTCGCCGGGGGACACGAACACCGGGGAGCTGTTTTTT	CASSPGDTNTGELFF
TRBV5-6	NA	TRBJ2-3	TRBD2	TGTGCCAGCAGCTTCGGGAGGGGGGCCGGCACAGATACGCAGTATTTT	CASSFGRGAGTDTQYF
TRBV20-1	many	TRBJ2-7	NA	TGCAGTGCTATGCAGTTCGCCGGCGAGCAGTACTTC	CSAMQFAGEQYF
TRBV11-2	few	TRBJ2-4	TRBD1	TGTGCCAGCAGCCAGACAGGGTTCGGCATTCAGTACTTC	CASSQTGFGIQYF
TRBV12-3/TRBV12-4	many	TRBJ2-7	TRBD1	TGTGCCAGCAGTTGGGACAGCACCTACGAGCAGTACTTC	CASSWDSTYEQYF
TRBV15	NA	TRBJ2-2	NA	TGTGCCACCAGCAGAGAGGCCGGGGCGAACACCGGGGAGCTGTTTTTT	CATSREAGANTGELFF
TRBV13	once	TRBJ2-7	NA	TGTGCCAGCAGCCGCGACCGGCCCCCCTACGAGCAGTACTTC	CASSRDRPPYEQYF
TRBV5-1	NA	TRBJ1-5	NA	TGCGCCAGCAGCTTGGACCCAAGGGGTTATGCCCCGATCAGACGGCCCCAGCATTTT	CASSLDPRGYAPIRRPQHF
TRBV20-1	NA	TRBJ1-2	NA	TGCAGTGCTCTCCAGGGGACCCATGGCTACACCTTC	CSALQGTHGYTF
TRBV20-1	many	TRBJ2-1	NA	TGCAGTGCTAGATGGGGGAGCTCCTACAATGAGCAGTTCTTC	CSARWGSSYNEQFF
TRBV3-1	NA	TRBJ2-7	NA	TGTGCCAGCAGTCCGGACCCATCAGCATCCTACGAGCAGTACTTC	CASSPDPSASYEQYF
TRBV19	NA	TRBJ1-4	NA	TGTGCCAGTAACTACGGGCCCGGGGTCGAAAAACTGTTTTTT	CASNYGPGVEKLFF
TRBV5-1	NA	TRBJ1-5	NA	TGCGCCAGCAGCTTGGACGGACGAAGTGGGATCAATCAGCCCCAGCATTTT	CASSLDGRSGINQPQHF
TRBV6-1	NA	TRBJ1-2	NA	TGTGCCAGCAGGGGAGGATCCCCCTACACCTTC	CASRGGSPYTF